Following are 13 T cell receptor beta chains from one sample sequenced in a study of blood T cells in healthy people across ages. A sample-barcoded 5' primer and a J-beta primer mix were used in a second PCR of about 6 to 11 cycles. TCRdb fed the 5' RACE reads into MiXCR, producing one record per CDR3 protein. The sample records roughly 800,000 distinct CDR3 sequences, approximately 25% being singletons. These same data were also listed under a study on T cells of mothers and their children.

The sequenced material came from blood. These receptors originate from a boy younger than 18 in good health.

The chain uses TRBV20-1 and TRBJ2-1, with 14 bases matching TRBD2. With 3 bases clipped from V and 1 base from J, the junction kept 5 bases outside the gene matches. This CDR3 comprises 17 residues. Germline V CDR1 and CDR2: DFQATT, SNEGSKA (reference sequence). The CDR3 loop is CSASRTSGRWSYNEQFF. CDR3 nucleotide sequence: TGCAGTGCTAGTCGGACTAGCGGGAGGTGGTCCTACAATGAGCAGTTCTTC.

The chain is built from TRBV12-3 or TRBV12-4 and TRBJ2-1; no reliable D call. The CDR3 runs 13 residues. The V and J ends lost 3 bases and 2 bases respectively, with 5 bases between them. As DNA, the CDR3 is TGTGCCAGCAGTTTTCAGACCTACAATGAGCAGTTCTTC. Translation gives CASSFQTYNEQFF.

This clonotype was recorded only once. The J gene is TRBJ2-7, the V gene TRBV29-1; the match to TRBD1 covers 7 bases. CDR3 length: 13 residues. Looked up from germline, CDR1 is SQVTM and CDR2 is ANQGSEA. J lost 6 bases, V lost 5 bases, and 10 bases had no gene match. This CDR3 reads CSVRRGQSFEQYF. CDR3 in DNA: TGCAGCGTTCGAAGGGGGCAGAGCTTCGAGCAGTACTTC.

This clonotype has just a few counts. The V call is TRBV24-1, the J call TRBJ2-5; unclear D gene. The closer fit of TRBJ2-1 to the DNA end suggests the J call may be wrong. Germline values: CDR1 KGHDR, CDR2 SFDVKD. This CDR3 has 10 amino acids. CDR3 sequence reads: CATYDNEQFF. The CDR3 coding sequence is TGTGCCACTTATGACAATGAGCAGTTCTTC.

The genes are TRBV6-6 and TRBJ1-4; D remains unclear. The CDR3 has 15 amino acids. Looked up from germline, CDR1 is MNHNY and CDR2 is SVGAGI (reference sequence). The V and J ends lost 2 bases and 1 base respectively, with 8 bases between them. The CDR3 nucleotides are TGTGCCAGCAGTTACATCGAGGGAACTAATGAAAAACTGTTTTTT. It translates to CASSYIEGTNEKLFF.

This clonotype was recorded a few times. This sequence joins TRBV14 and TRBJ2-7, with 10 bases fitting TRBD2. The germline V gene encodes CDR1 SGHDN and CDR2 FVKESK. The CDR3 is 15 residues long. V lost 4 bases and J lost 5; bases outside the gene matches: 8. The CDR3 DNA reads TGTGCCAGCAGCCTCGGGACTAGCGCGTCCCACGAGCAGTACTTC. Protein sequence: CASSLGTSASHEQYF.

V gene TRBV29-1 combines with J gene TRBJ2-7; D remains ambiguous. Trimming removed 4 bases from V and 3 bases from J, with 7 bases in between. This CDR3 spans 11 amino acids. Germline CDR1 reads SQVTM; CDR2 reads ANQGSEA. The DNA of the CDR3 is TGCAGCGTTGTGGGCAACTACGAGCAGTACTTC. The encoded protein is CSVVGNYEQYF.

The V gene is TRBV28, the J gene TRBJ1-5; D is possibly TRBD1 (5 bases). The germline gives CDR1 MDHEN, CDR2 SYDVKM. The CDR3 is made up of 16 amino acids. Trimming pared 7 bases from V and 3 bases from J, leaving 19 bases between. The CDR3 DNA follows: TGTGCCAGCATTCCCATAGGACGGGGGGACAATCAGCCCCAGCATTTT. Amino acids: CASIPIGRGDNQPQHF.

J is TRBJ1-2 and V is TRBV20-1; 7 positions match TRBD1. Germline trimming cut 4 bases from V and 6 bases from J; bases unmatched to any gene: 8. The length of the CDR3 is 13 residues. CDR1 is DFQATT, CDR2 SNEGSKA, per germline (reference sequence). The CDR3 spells CSATGQALDGYTF. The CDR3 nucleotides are TGCAGTGCTACAGGACAGGCTCTTGATGGCTACACCTTC.

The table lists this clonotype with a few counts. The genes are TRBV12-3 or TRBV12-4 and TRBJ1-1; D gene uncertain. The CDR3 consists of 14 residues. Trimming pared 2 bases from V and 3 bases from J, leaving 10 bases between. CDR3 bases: TGTGCCAGCAGTTTAATGGGCGGGCACACTGAAGCTTTCTTT. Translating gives CASSLMGGHTEAFF.

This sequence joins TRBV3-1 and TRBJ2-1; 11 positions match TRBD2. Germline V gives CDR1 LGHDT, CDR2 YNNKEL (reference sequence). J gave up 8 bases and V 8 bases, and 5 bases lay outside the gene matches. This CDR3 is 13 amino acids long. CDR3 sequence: CASSGLADHEQFF. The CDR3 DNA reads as TGTGCCAGCTCGGGACTAGCGGATCATGAGCAGTTCTTC.

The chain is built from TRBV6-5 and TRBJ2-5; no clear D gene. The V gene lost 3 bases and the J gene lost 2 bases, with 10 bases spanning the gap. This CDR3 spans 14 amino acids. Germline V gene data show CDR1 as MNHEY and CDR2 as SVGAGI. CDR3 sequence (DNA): TGTGCCAGCAGTTATGGACCCTATCAAGAGACCCAGTACTTC. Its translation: CASSYGPYQETQYF.

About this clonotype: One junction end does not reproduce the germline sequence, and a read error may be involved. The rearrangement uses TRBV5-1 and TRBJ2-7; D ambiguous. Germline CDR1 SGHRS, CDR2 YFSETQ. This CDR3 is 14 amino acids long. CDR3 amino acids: CASSLEPVAYEQYF. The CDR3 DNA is TGCGCCAGCAGCTTAGAGCCAGTTGCCTACGAACAGTACTTC.